Listed below are T cell receptor beta chains from one sample, sequenced in a study of blood T cell repertoires in COVID-19. Profiling relied on immunoSEQ multiplex PCR, and the TCRdb table lists in-frame clones only, not all of them. Among about 180,000 clones listed, 86% were seen once. The sequenced sample was peripheral blood. Receptors originate from a woman younger than 45 with active or convalescent COVID-19. Both conserved end residues are part of each CDR3.

J: TRBJ1-4
V: TRBV5-1
CDR3: CASSLDRATNEKLFF

J: TRBJ1-1
V: TRBV7-2
CDR3: CASSTTSGQGKTAFF

J: TRBJ1-5
V: TRBV18
CDR3: CASSRDRDQPQHF

J: TRBJ2-2
V: TRBV24-1
CDR3: CATRDTRNTGELFF

J: TRBJ2-2
V: TRBV28
CDR3: CASSFPTSGDTGELFF

J: TRBJ2-1
V: TRBV7-9
CDR3: CASSFQRVYNEQFF

J: TRBJ2-7
V: TRBV5-1
CDR3: CASSNTGSGEQYF

J: TRBJ2-7
V: TRBV6-5
CDR3: CASSYGTGIYEQYF

J: TRBJ2-1
V: TRBV27
CDR3: CASSLPSTSGRPNEQFF

J: TRBJ2-7
V: TRBV2
CDR3: CASSLRHSYEQYF

J: TRBJ1-5
V: TRBV19
CDR3: CASNSDRTNQPQHF

J: TRBJ2-2
V: TRBV14
CDR3: CASSHITGNFYGELFF

J: TRBJ2-3
V: TRBV24-1
CDR3: CATSPNPGTGGTDTQYF

J: TRBJ1-1
V: TRBV24-1
CDR3: CATSDMTGRNTEAFF

J: TRBJ1-1
V: TRBV5-1
CDR3: CASSENGVVRDTEAFF

J: TRBJ1-5
V: TRBV20-1
CDR3: CSASRGWPDQPQHF

J: TRBJ1-1
V: TRBV11-2
CDR3: CASSFNDGGVEAFF

J: TRBJ2-5
V: TRBV5-6
CDR3: CASSLWRGAMIQETQYF

J: TRBJ1-5
V: TRBV25-1
CDR3: CASSGGGGNQPQHF

J: TRBJ1-6
V: TRBV6-5
CDR3: CASSYGGTGPPLHF

J: TRBJ1-1
V: TRBV5-1
CDR3: CASSLSPGSYTEAFF

J: TRBJ2-2
V: TRBV2
CDR3: CASSEYRYSGELFF

J: TRBJ1-1
V: TRBV12-3/TRBV12-4
CDR3: CASSLYKNTEAFF

J: TRBJ2-5
V: TRBV5-1
CDR3: CASSPRTGGSETQYF

J: TRBJ1-4
V: TRBV7-9
CDR3: CASSPQRGEKLFF

J: TRBJ1-1
V: TRBV6-5
CDR3: CASSYSRGGNTEAFF

J: TRBJ2-3
V: TRBV10-2
CDR3: CASSVSTSGDTQYF

J: TRBJ2-1
V: TRBV15
CDR3: CATSRVSGAAQGNEQFF

J: TRBJ1-2
V: TRBV5-5
CDR3: CASSQGDTVYGYTF

J: TRBJ1-2
V: TRBV19
CDR3: CASSIIGGDYGYTF

J: TRBJ1-4
V: TRBV3-1/TRBV3-2
CDR3: CASNPSKGDTVNEKLFF

J: TRBJ2-5
V: TRBV4-1
CDR3: CASSQGLRARGETQYF

J: TRBJ1-5
V: TRBV2
CDR3: CASRGRGVSNQPQHF

J: TRBJ2-4
V: TRBV5-1
CDR3: CASSLEGAGGPGNIQYF

J: TRBJ2-3
V: TRBV6-5
CDR3: CASARSGSLSDTQYF

J: TRBJ1-2
V: TRBV4-2
CDR3: CASSPRTGDYGYTF

J: TRBJ2-7
V: TRBV28
CDR3: CASSLLSGAGVEQYF

J: TRBJ2-1
V: TRBV18
CDR3: CASGIADSGNEQFF

J: TRBJ1-1
V: TRBV27
CDR3: CASSLEVGTEAFF

J: TRBJ2-1
V: TRBV19
CDR3: CASSMWWLAGGEGNEQFF

J: TRBJ2-3
V: TRBV6-5
CDR3: CASRRPGQGADTQYF

J: TRBJ1-1
V: TRBV28
CDR3: CASSLPRLVNTEAFF

J: TRBJ2-1
V: TRBV6-4
CDR3: CASGGDGSRDEQFF

J: TRBJ2-2
V: TRBV28
CDR3: CASRYTQGADTGELFF

J: TRBJ1-1
V: TRBV18
CDR3: CASSPIFAGDTEAFF

J: TRBJ1-5
V: TRBV15
CDR3: CATSRDRNSNQPQHF

J: TRBJ2-1
V: TRBV14
CDR3: CASSQEGGSSYNEQFF

J: TRBJ2-5
V: TRBV18
CDR3: CASSPFKGQGSETQYF

J: TRBJ2-1
V: TRBV28
CDR3: CASSPPSGRADNEQFF

J: TRBJ1-2
V: TRBV6-1
CDR3: CASSDGNYGYTF

J: TRBJ2-5
V: TRBV14
CDR3: CASSQDRTGYLETQYF

J: TRBJ2-3
V: TRBV19
CDR3: CASSIHDRVYTDTQYF

J: TRBJ2-1
V: TRBV28
CDR3: CASTLNRLAGDGEQFF

J: TRBJ1-2
V: TRBV27
CDR3: CASSAQGYGYTF